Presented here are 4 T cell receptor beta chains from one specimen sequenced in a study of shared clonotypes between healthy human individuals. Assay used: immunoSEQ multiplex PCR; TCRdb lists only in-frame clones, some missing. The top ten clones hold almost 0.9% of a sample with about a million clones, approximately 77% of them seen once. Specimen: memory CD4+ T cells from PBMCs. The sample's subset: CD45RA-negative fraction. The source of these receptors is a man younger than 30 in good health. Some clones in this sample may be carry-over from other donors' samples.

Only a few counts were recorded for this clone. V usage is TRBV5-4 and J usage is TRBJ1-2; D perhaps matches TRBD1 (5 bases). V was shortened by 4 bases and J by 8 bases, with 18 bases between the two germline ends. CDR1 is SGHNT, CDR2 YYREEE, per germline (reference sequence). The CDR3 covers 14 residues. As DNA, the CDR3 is TGTGCCAGCAGCACCTGGGGGGGAGTTGTCGGCTACACCTTC. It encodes CASSTWGGVVGYTF.

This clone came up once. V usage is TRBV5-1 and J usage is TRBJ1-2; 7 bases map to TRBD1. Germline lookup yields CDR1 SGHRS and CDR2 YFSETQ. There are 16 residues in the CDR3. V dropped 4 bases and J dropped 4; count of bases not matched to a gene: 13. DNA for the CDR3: TGCGCCAGCAGCGCGCCAACAGGGGTCGCCTCCTATGGCTACACCTTC. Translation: CASSAPTGVASYGYTF.

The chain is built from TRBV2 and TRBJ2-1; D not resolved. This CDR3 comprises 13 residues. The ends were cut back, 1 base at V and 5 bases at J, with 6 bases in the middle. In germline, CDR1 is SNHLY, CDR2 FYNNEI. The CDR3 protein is CASSEGDNNEQFF. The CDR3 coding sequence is TGTGCCAGCAGTGAAGGCGATAACAATGAGCAGTTCTTC.

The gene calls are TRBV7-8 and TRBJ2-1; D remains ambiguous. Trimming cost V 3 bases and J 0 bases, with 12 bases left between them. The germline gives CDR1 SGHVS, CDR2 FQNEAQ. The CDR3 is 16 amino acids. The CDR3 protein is CASSLATHVSYNEQFF. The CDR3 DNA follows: TGTGCCAGCAGCTTGGCGACTCATGTCTCCTACAATGAGCAGTTCTTC.